These T cell receptor beta chains were read from a single sample in a study of T cell responses to AZD1222 COVID-19 vaccine. TCRdb's copy holds only in-frame clones and misses some; the assay was immunoSEQ multiplex PCR. Of roughly 97,000 clones listed, approximately 88% are singletons. The starting material was peripheral blood, obtained on day 0 of AZD1222 vaccination. The receptors originated from an adult in good health. Both conserved end residues are part of each CDR3. A D gene is named only where the DNA matches it firmly. Where a row states a size, it is once, few, many or the class of an expanded clone; other rows omit it.

d_call | clone_size | j_call | v_call | cdr3_nt | cdr3_aa
- | few | TRBJ1-1 | TRBV2 | TGTGCCAGCAGTGATAGGGACATAGCTCCTGAAGCTTTCTTT | CASSDRDIAPEAFF
- | - | TRBJ1-4 | TRBV28 | TGTGCCAGTCAAGCGCCGCGGGGGCCAACTAATGAAAAACTGTTTTTT | CASQAPRGPTNEKLFF
- | many | TRBJ2-3 | TRBV29-1 | TGCAGCGTTGAATGGGGGGAGGAGTATACGCAGTATTTT | CSVEWGEEYTQYF
TRBD2 | - | TRBJ2-1 | TRBV4-2 | TGTGCCAGCAGCCTAGGGGCTAGCGGGATTAATGAGCAGTTCTTC | CASSLGASGINEQFF
- | - | TRBJ1-3 | TRBV12-3/TRBV12-4 | TGTGCCAGCAGCGGGGGGTCTGGAAACACCATATATTTT | CASSGGSGNTIYF
- | - | TRBJ2-2 | TRBV5-1 | TGCGCCAGCAACCAGGGCCTCCAGAACACCGGGGAGCTGTTTTTT | CASNQGLQNTGELFF
TRBD1 | - | TRBJ1-5 | TRBV19 | TGTGCCGACAGGGGGCGGGGGAATCAGCCCCAGCATTTT | CADRGRGNQPQHF
- | - | TRBJ1-2 | TRBV18 | TGTGCCAGCTCACCAATGGACAGTTATAACTATGGCTACACCTTC | CASSPMDSYNYGYTF
- | - | TRBJ2-5 | TRBV27 | TGTGCCAGCAGGGGGGTCCCGGGGGAGACCCAGTACTTC | CASRGVPGETQYF
- | - | TRBJ1-2 | TRBV27 | TGTGCCAGCAGTTCCGGGTACACCTATGGCTACACCTTC | CASSSGYTYGYTF
- | - | TRBJ2-5 | TRBV5-4 | TGTGCCAGCAGCTTCCTTGTCATCGGGCTAGTACAAGAGACCCAGTACTTC | CASSFLVIGLVQETQYF
- | - | TRBJ1-5 | TRBV12-3/TRBV12-4 | TGTGCCAGCGGGTTGACAGGCGCTCAGCCCCAGCATTTT | CASGLTGAQPQHF
- | - | TRBJ2-1 | TRBV7-2 | TGTGCCAGCAGCTTAGAGGCGGGACTGGCGAACAATGAGCAGTTCTTC | CASSLEAGLANNEQFF
- | - | TRBJ2-1 | TRBV2 | TGTGCCAGCAATCAGCGGAGGGCCTACAATGAGCAGTTCTTC | CASNQRRAYNEQFF
- | - | TRBJ2-2 | TRBV28 | TGTGCCAGCAGTGTACGTCGGGGGTCCGGGGAGCTGTTTTTT | CASSVRRGSGELFF
- | - | TRBJ1-2 | TRBV6-5 | TGTGCCAGCATGTCGGGATTTAACTATGGCTACACCTTC | CASMSGFNYGYTF
TRBD2 | - | TRBJ2-2 | TRBV7-7 | TGTGCCAGCAGCTTAGGTGGGAGGGCCAGTACCGGGGAGCTGTTTTTT | CASSLGGRASTGELFF
TRBD2 | - | TRBJ2-7 | TRBV7-6 | TGTGCCAGCAGCTCCACTAGCGGGAACGGGTACGAGCAGTACTTC | CASSSTSGNGYEQYF
TRBD1 | - | TRBJ1-5 | TRBV7-2 | TGTGCCAGCAGCTTAGTCGGACAGGGAGGAAGCAATCAGCCCCAGCATTTT | CASSLVGQGGSNQPQHF
- | - | TRBJ1-1 | TRBV6-2/TRBV6-3 | TGTGCCAGCAGTTCCCAGGGTGGGGGCACTGAAGCTTTCTTT | CASSSQGGGTEAFF
- | - | TRBJ2-1 | TRBV6-2/TRBV6-3 | TGTGCCAGCAGTAAGAGGGGTATCAGTGAGCAGTTCTTC | CASSKRGISEQFF
- | - | TRBJ1-3 | TRBV15 | TGTGCCACCAGCAGAGAATCGTATAGGACAGACCTCCGAAACACCATATATTTT | CATSRESYRTDLRNTIYF
- | - | TRBJ1-6 | TRBV2 | TGTGCCAGCAGTGGGACAGACGGTCCTTTCTCCTATAATTCACCCCTCCACTTT | CASSGTDGPFSYNSPLHF
TRBD2 | - | TRBJ2-1 | TRBV27 | TGTGCCAGCAGACTTGCCCGGGGGGGTCGTTACAATGAGCAGTTCTTC | CASRLARGGRYNEQFF
TRBD1 | - | TRBJ2-1 | TRBV6-5 | TGTGCCAGCAGGGGGACAGCATACTCCTACAATGAGCAGTTCTTC | CASRGTAYSYNEQFF
TRBD2 | few | TRBJ2-7 | TRBV2 | TGTGCCAGCACCCTAGGACTAGCGGTGGACGAGCAGTACTTC | CASTLGLAVDEQYF
- | - | TRBJ2-7 | TRBV27 | TGTGCCAGCGGATTTGGCTACGAGCAGTACTTC | CASGFGYEQYF
- | - | TRBJ2-5 | TRBV7-8 | TGTGCCAGCAGCTTGCCGCGAAGACTAGGGCGGGAGACCCAGTACTTC | CASSLPRRLGRETQYF
TRBD1 | few | TRBJ1-3 | TRBV6-5 | TGTGCCAGCAGTTTGGGACAGGGTTTTGGAAACACCATATATTTT | CASSLGQGFGNTIYF
TRBD1 | few | TRBJ1-3 | TRBV7-2 | TGTGCCAGCAGCTTCGGACCAGGGGGAGGTAACACCATATATTTT | CASSFGPGGGNTIYF
- | - | TRBJ2-1 | TRBV10-3 | TGTGCCATCAGTGAGTCGAATTATGGGACTGGAGGGTACAATGAGCAGTTCTTC | CAISESNYGTGGYNEQFF
- | - | TRBJ1-2 | TRBV7-2 | TGTGCCAGCAGCTTAGACAACTATGGCTACACCTTC | CASSLDNYGYTF
- | - | TRBJ1-6 | TRBV7-6 | TGTGCCAGCAGCTTAGGCGCAGGGGATAATTCACCCCTCCACTTT | CASSLGAGDNSPLHF
TRBD1 | - | TRBJ2-7 | TRBV5-1 | TGCGCCAGCAGCTTGGAAGGGGGCTACGACGAGCAGTACTTC | CASSLEGGYDEQYF
- | - | TRBJ1-2 | TRBV10-3 | TGTGCCATCAGTGAAGAAGCTATCTATGGCTACACCTTC | CAISEEAIYGYTF
TRBD2 | - | TRBJ2-7 | TRBV7-9 | TGTGCCAGCAGCTTAGCCATAGCGGGGGCCCCTCCCGAGCAGTACTTC | CASSLAIAGAPPEQYF
TRBD1 | once | TRBJ2-6 | TRBV5-1 | TGCGCCAGCAGCGCAAGACAGGGCCCGACCGGCTCTGGGGCCAACGTCCTGACTTTC | CASSARQGPTGSGANVLTF
- | - | TRBJ1-5 | TRBV5-4 | TGTGCCAGCAGCTTGGGCGGCCCCAATCAGCCCCAGCATTTT | CASSLGGPNQPQHF
- | - | TRBJ1-1 | TRBV11-1 | TGTGCCAGCAGCGTTACCTCAGGCTCTGAAGCTTTCTTT | CASSVTSGSEAFF
- | once | TRBJ2-3 | TRBV7-2 | TGTGCGACCCAGCGGGCAGGGGGACACACAGATACGCAGTATTTT | CATQRAGGHTDTQYF
- | few | TRBJ2-2 | TRBV29-1 | TGCAGCGTCGGGGCTTTGGGGTCGAACACCGGGGAGCTGTTTTTT | CSVGALGSNTGELFF
TRBD2 | - | TRBJ2-1 | TRBV27 | TGTGCCGTAGCGGGGGGGTGGTACAATGAGCAGTTCTTC | CAVAGGWYNEQFF
TRBD1 | - | TRBJ2-2 | TRBV2 | TGTGCCAGCAGAGCGACAGGGACCGGGGAGCTGTTTTTT | CASRATGTGELFF
- | - | TRBJ1-2 | TRBV10-3 | TGTGCCATCAGTGGAAACCAAATGCATGGCTACACCTTC | CAISGNQMHGYTF
- | - | TRBJ2-3 | TRBV19 | TGTGCCAGTAGTATGTGGCAGGCCCGCACAGATACGCAGTATTTT | CASSMWQARTDTQYF
TRBD2 | few | TRBJ2-7 | TRBV9 | TGTGCCAGCAGCCCGGGGGGGATGGAGCAGTACTTC | CASSPGGMEQYF
- | - | TRBJ1-1 | TRBV6-1 | TGTGCCAGCAGTGATTCGGGACGGTCGAACACTGAAGCTTTCTTT | CASSDSGRSNTEAFF
- | - | TRBJ2-1 | TRBV18 | TGTGCCAGTACAGGGACCACCTACAATGAGCAGTTCTTC | CASTGTTYNEQFF
TRBD1 | - | TRBJ1-4 | TRBV15 | TGTGCCACCAGCAGAGAAGGGACAGGGGGTATGGGAAAACTGTTTTTT | CATSREGTGGMGKLFF